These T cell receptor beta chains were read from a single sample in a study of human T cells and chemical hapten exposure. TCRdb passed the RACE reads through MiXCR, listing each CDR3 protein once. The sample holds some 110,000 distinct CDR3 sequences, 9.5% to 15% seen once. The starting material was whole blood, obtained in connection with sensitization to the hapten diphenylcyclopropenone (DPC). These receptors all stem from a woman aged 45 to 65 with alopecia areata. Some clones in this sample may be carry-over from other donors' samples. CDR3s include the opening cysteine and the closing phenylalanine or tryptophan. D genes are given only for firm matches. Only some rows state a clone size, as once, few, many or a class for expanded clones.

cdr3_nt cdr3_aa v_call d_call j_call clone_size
TGCGCCAGCAGCTCGGACAGGGGACTTGAAAAACTGTTTTTT CASSSDRGLEKLFF TRBV5-1 TRBD1 TRBJ1-4 -
TGTGCCAGCACCCTAGACGACAGCACTGAAGCTTTCTTT CASTLDDSTEAFF TRBV28 - TRBJ1-1 many
TGTGCCAGCAGGCCCCTCCCGGGGTTCGCAGATACGCAGTATTTT CASRPLPGFADTQYF TRBV6-1 - TRBJ2-3 -
TGTGCCATCAGTGTGGGGGGAGGTAGCAATGAGCAGTTCTTC CAISVGGGSNEQFF TRBV10-3 - TRBJ2-1 -
TGTGCCAGCTACTTTTCTAGCGGGAAGAGACAGCCCTCCTACAATGAGCAGTTCTTC CASYFSSGKRQPSYNEQFF TRBV2 TRBD2 TRBJ2-1 many
TGTGCCAGCAGTTACTCGATAAGGAGCTATGGCTACACCTTC CASSYSIRSYGYTF TRBV6-2/TRBV6-3 - TRBJ1-2 few
TGTGCCAGCAGCTCAGGAGGCGGCTACACCTTC CASSSGGGYTF TRBV7-9 - TRBJ1-2 -
TGTGCCAGCAGTTACTCGACAATTGGCTATGGCTACACCTTC CASSYSTIGYGYTF TRBV6-2/TRBV6-3 - TRBJ1-2 once
TGTGCCAGCAGTTTAAGGCCGGGGACTAGCGGGGATGAGCAGTTCTTC CASSLRPGTSGDEQFF TRBV28 TRBD2 TRBJ2-1 few
TGTGCCAACAGTTTAGCCCTCGGGGGGGGTACGTGGGACACAGATACGCAGTATTTT CANSLALGGGTWDTDTQYF TRBV12-3/TRBV12-4 TRBD2 TRBJ2-3 -
TGTGCCAGCAGTTTCACCCCGACAGGGTTCCCTTCTGGCACTAATGAAAAACTGTTTTTT CASSFTPTGFPSGTNEKLFF TRBV28 TRBD1 TRBJ1-4 once
TGCGCCAGCAGCCAAGATATCGGGGTGTCTGGGGCCAACGTCCTGACTTTC CASSQDIGVSGANVLTF TRBV4-3 - TRBJ2-6 many
TGTGCCAGCAGCAGAGTCTCCTACGAGCAGTACTTC CASSRVSYEQYF TRBV7-2 - TRBJ2-7 many
TGTGCCAGCAGCCCCCCCGACAGGCCTACCTACGAGCGGTACTTC CASSPPDRPTYERYF TRBV5-6 - TRBJ2-7 -
TGTGCCAGCAGTTACTCGGCTTGGTACGAGCAGTACTTC CASSYSAWYEQYF TRBV6-2/TRBV6-3 - TRBJ2-7 many
TGTGCCAGCAGTTTAAGTCTAGCGGTAGCCAAAAACATTCAGTACTTC CASSLSLAVAKNIQYF TRBV28 TRBD2 TRBJ2-4 many
TGTGCCAGCAGTCCAATCACCGAGGGACTGGCCAACGTCCTGACTTTC CASSPITEGLANVLTF TRBV6-5 - TRBJ2-6 few
TGTGCCAGCCAGCGGGTTTCCTACGAGCAGTACTTC CASQRVSYEQYF TRBV12-3/TRBV12-4 - TRBJ2-7 many
TGCAGTGCTAGTGATCCGGTAGCGAACACTGAAGCTTTCTTT CSASDPVANTEAFF TRBV20-1 - TRBJ1-1 many
TGTGCCAGCAGACCCCCCGCGGCGGGGATCCAGCCCCAGCATTTT CASRPPAAGIQPQHF TRBV28 - TRBJ1-5 -
TGTGCCATCTTGATCCACAGGGGGTCCCATTACGAGCAGTACTTC CAILIHRGSHYEQYF TRBV6-1 TRBD1 TRBJ2-7 -
TGTGCCAGCACGCCCGGGACAGCCTACAATGAGCAGTTCTTC CASTPGTAYNEQFF TRBV7-2 TRBD1 TRBJ2-1 few
TGCGCCAGCACCCGGGACAGCGAAAATTCACCCCTCCACTTT CASTRDSENSPLHF TRBV5-1 TRBD1 TRBJ1-6 many
TGTGCCAGTAGCCAGACTAGCGGGCGAAGCGGCTACACCTTC CASSQTSGRSGYTF TRBV19 - TRBJ1-2 -
TGTGCCAGCAGCCTAGCTCCAAGAGCGGAGAGCTCCTACAATGAGCAGTTCTTC CASSLAPRAESSYNEQFF TRBV11-2 - TRBJ2-1 many
TGTGCCAGCAGCCCCAGGGACAGATCTAACTATGGCTACACCTTC CASSPRDRSNYGYTF TRBV3-1 TRBD1 TRBJ1-2 -
TGTGCCAGCAGCTCGTGGACAGGGAGAAGAAACACCATATATTTT CASSSWTGRRNTIYF TRBV7-8 TRBD1 TRBJ1-3 -
TGTGCCAGCAGCTTGATTGAGGGGGCAAACACCGGGGAGCTGTTTTTT CASSLIEGANTGELFF TRBV5-6 TRBD1 TRBJ2-2 -
TGTGCCAGCAGTGGTAGAACAAACGAAAAACTGTTTTTT CASSGRTNEKLFF TRBV2 - TRBJ1-4 -
TGTGCCAGCAGCTTAGGGGTAGGGGGACAGCCCCAGCATTTT CASSLGVGGQPQHF TRBV7-9 - TRBJ1-5 many
TGTGCCAGCGCGGTTGAGAGCTCTGGGGCCAACGTCCTGACTTTC CASAVESSGANVLTF TRBV6-5 - TRBJ2-6 -
TGTGCCAGCAGCGCGACAGGGACGACGACTGAAGCTTTCTTT CASSATGTTTEAFF TRBV7-9 TRBD1 TRBJ1-1 few
TGTGCCAGCTCACCCAAAATCAGCTCCTACAATGAGCAGTTCTTC CASSPKISSYNEQFF TRBV18 - TRBJ2-1 -
TGCAGTGTCCGCACCGACCGAACCTACAATGAGCAGTTCTTC CSVRTDRTYNEQFF TRBV20-1 - TRBJ2-1 few
TGTGCCAGAACTACTAGCGGGACGTACAATGAGCAGTTCTTC CARTTSGTYNEQFF TRBV2 TRBD2 TRBJ2-1 few
TGCAGTGCTAGAACTAGCGGGGCTACGGGGGAGCAGTACTTC CSARTSGATGEQYF TRBV20-1 TRBD2 TRBJ2-7 -
TGTGCCAGCTCACCACCGGTGGGGTTGGAGACCCAGTACTTC CASSPPVGLETQYF TRBV18 - TRBJ2-5 -
TGTGCCAGCAGTTTATATAGCCAGCCTCGAGGGAAGGGCTACACCTTC CASSLYSQPRGKGYTF TRBV28 - TRBJ1-2 few
TGTGCCAGCAGTTACGCTGGGCCAGCATCTGGGTTCTATGGCTACACCTTC CASSYAGPASGFYGYTF TRBV6-5 - TRBJ1-2 -
TGCAGTGCCCGAGGCGTCAATCAGCCCCAGCATTTT CSARGVNQPQHF TRBV20-1 - TRBJ1-5 many
TGTGCCAGCAGTTCCCCCGATTTCACCCTACACAATGAGCAGTTCTTC CASSSPDFTLHNEQFF TRBV28 - TRBJ2-1 -
TGTGCCAGCAGCTTAAACGGGAACGGACAAGAGACCCAGTACTTC CASSLNGNGQETQYF TRBV7-8 - TRBJ2-5 -
TGTGCCAGCGTATCAGGTGATGAAGCTTTCTTT CASVSGDEAFF TRBV28 - TRBJ1-1 -
TGTGCCACCAGCAGAGAGACAGGAATTAATGAAAAACTGTTTTTT CATSRETGINEKLFF TRBV15 - TRBJ1-4 many
TGTGCCAGCAGTTTATTGGCTGGGGCTCAGCCCCAGCATTTT CASSLLAGAQPQHF TRBV28 - TRBJ1-5 -
TGTGCCAGCAGCACTCGGACAGCTAATGAAAAACTGTTTTTT CASSTRTANEKLFF TRBV7-9 - TRBJ1-4 -
TGCGCCAGCAGCCAAGGAGGGGCAGGTGGTGGGTTCCACGAGCAGTACTTC CASSQGGAGGGFHEQYF TRBV4-1 - TRBJ2-7 many
TGCGCCAGCAGCTTGGCTGATCTGGGGCGGTCACCCCTCCACTTT CASSLADLGRSPLHF TRBV5-1 - TRBJ1-6 few